Given below is one T cell receptor beta chain in context. As yet, its antigen is unknown. CDR3 length: 13 amino acids. Germline CDR1 MNHNY, CDR2 SVGAGI (reference sequence). Trimming at V came to 0 bases and at J to 7 bases, leaving 2 bases not matched to a gene. TCRdb reprocessed the reads with MiXCR, giving one entry per CDR3 protein. The repertoire holds about a million distinct CDR3 sequences, with about 33% as singletons. This sample is drawn from a study of T cell repertoires in cytomegalovirus infection. Across the whole study: CMV infection and matching HLA type were both indicated by public TCR beta signatures.

Study observations and caveats: The ex vivo response showed dominance by HLA-C-restricted CMV-specific TCR beta clonotypes. There were carriers of CMV plus the relevant HLA, and cumulative public TCR beta family frequency identified them.

The sequencing used cultured CD8+ T cells from PBMCs, collected from culture after CMV antigen stimulation. The receptor was derived from a human donor in good health (CMV status not recorded). Some clones in this sample may be carry-over from other donors' samples. The V gene is TRBV6-6, the J gene TRBJ1-2; 7 bases line up with TRBD1. CDR3 loop: CASSYSGQVGYTF. Written as DNA, the CDR3 is TGTGCCAGCAGTTACTCCGGACAGGTTGGCTACACCTTC.